This is a list of T cell receptor beta chains from one sample in a study of neurological immune-mediated disorders. Using its own MiXCR run on the 5' RACE reads, TCRdb lists one record per CDR3 protein. The table has around 70,000 distinct CDR3 sequences, 3.2% seen once; the top ten hold more than 4.5%. Sequencing input: PBMCs. Every receptor here comes from a woman aged 50 to 60 with multiple sclerosis. CDR3s include the opening cysteine and the closing phenylalanine or tryptophan. Fields, in order: D gene, J gene, V gene, clone size, CDR3 DNA, CDR3 protein. D genes are given only for firm matches. Expanded clones get a size class; other rows say once, few or many, or leave the size out.

TRBD2,TRBJ2-3,TRBV4-1,many,TGCGCCAGCAGCCAAGAACTAGCGGGAGGGCCAGATACGCAGTATTTT,CASSQELAGGPDTQYF
.,TRBJ1-1,TRBV6-1,many,TGTGCCAGCAGTGAGGGGGCGCGCACTGAAGCTTTCTTT,CASSEGARTEAFF
TRBD2,TRBJ2-1,TRBV20-1,many,TGCAGTGCTAGGGGGACTAGCAAAACAAATGAGCAGTTCTTC,CSARGTSKTNEQFF
TRBD1,TRBJ1-4,TRBV20-1,many,TGCAGTGCTTCTTTCGGGACAGGGGCCGAAAAACTGTTTTTT,CSASFGTGAEKLFF
.,TRBJ2-7,TRBV7-9,many,TGTGCCAGCAGCTTGGGCGACGGGAGACCGGACGAGCAGTACTTC,CASSLGDGRPDEQYF
TRBD2,TRBJ2-5,TRBV5-5,many,TGTGCCAGCAGCGCCCCCAGCGGGGTGACCCAGTACTTC,CASSAPSGVTQYF
.,TRBJ2-4,TRBV20-1,many,TGCAGTGCTCCAGGACAGGGAGGGGGTAAAAACATTCAGTACTTC,CSAPGQGGGKNIQYF
.,TRBJ2-7,TRBV18,.,TGTGCCAGCTCACCGGTACAGACCGACTACGAGCAGTACTTC,CASSPVQTDYEQYF
.,TRBJ2-1,TRBV7-7,many,TGTGCTAGCAGCCCCGGGACTGGTAGTGAGCAGTTCTTC,CASSPGTGSEQFF
.,TRBJ2-3,TRBV11-3,many,TGTGCCAGCAGCCCAAGGCAGGGGACTCCGGATACGCAGTATTTT,CASSPRQGTPDTQYF
TRBD2,TRBJ2-1,TRBV20-1,many,TGCAGTGCAAGGACTAGCGGGAGAATGAATGAGCAGTTCTTC,CSARTSGRMNEQFF
.,TRBJ2-7,TRBV20-1,many,TGCAGTGCCGTGGGGGGGGGGCCCTACGAGCAGTACTTC,CSAVGGGPYEQYF
.,TRBJ2-3,TRBV6-5,few,TGTGCCAGCGGCCCGCGCGCCGATACGCAGTATTTT,CASGPRADTQYF
TRBD2,TRBJ2-5,TRBV5-1,many,TGCGCCAGCAGCTCAGGGACTAGCAGCGGCCAAGAGACCCAGTACTTC,CASSSGTSSGQETQYF
.,TRBJ2-7,TRBV5-4,many,TGTGCCAGCAGCCCGGGCGTAGGCGCCTACGAGCAGTACTTC,CASSPGVGAYEQYF
.,TRBJ1-5,TRBV20-1,many,TGCAGTGCGATAGACACTGCTACTCAGCCCCAGCATTTT,CSAIDTATQPQHF
TRBD1,TRBJ1-3,TRBV4-1,many,TGCGCCAGCAGCCACCCCCCTAACCGACAGGGACGCTCTGGAAACACCATATATTTT,CASSHPPNRQGRSGNTIYF